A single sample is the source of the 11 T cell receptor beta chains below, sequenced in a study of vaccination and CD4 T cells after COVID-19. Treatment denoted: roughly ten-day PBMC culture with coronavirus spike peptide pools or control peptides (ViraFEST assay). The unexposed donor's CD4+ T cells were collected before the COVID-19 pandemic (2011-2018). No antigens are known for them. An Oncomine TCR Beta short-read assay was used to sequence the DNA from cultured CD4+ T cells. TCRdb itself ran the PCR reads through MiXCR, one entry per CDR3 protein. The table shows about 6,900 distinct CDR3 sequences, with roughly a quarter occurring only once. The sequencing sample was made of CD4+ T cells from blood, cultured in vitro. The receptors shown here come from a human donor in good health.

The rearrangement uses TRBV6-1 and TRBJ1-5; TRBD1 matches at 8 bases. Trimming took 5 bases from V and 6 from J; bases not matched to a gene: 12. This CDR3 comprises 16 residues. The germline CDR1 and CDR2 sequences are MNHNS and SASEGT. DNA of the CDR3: TGTGCCAGCAGTACCTCCGGGACAGGAGATTCTCAGCCCCAGCATTTT. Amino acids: CASSTSGTGDSQPQHF.

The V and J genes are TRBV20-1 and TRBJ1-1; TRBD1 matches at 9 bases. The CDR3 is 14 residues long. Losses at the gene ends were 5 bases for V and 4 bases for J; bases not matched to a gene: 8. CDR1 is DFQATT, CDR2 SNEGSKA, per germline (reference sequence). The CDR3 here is CSAPAPDRGTEAFF. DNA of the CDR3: TGCAGTGCTCCGGCCCCGGACAGGGGCACTGAAGCTTTCTTT.

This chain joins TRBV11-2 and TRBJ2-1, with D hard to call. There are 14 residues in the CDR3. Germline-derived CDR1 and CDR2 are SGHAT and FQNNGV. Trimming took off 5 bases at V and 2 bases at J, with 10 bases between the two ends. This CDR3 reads CASSLAGPYNEQFF. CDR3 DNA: TGTGCCAGCAGCCTCGCCGGGCCCTACAATGAGCAGTTCTTC.

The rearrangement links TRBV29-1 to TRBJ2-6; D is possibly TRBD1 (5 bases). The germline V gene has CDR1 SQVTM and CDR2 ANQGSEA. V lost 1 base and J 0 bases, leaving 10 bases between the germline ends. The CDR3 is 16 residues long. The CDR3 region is CSVEAGHLSGANVLTF. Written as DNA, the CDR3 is TGCAGCGTTGAAGCAGGACACCTCTCTGGGGCCAACGTCCTGACTTTC.

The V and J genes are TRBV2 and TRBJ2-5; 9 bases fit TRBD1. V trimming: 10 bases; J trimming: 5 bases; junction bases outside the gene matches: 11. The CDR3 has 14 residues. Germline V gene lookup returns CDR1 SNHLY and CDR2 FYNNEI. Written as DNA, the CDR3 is TGTGCCACCCACAGGGGACAGGGAGGGGAGACCCAGTACTTC. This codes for CATHRGQGGETQYF.

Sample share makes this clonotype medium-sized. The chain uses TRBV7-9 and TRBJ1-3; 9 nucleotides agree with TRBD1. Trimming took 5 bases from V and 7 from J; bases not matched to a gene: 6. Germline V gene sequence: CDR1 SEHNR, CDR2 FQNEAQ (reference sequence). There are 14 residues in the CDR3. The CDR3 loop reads CASSTTGGSNTIYF. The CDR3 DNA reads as TGTGCCAGCAGCACGACAGGGGGGTCGAACACCATATATTTT.

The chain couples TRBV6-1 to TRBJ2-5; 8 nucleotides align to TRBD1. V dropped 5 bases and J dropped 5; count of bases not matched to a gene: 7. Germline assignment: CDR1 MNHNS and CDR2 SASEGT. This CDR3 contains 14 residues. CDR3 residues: CASSQGAARETQYF. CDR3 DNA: TGTGCCAGCAGTCAGGGGGCGGCCCGGGAGACCCAGTACTTC.

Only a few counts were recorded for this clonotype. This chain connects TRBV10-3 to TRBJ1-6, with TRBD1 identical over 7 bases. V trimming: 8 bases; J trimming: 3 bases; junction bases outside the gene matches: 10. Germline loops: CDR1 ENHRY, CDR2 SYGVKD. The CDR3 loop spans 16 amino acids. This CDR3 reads CAIGIETGLYNSPLHF. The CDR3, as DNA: TGTGCCATCGGAATTGAGACAGGGCTCTATAATTCACCCCTCCACTTT.

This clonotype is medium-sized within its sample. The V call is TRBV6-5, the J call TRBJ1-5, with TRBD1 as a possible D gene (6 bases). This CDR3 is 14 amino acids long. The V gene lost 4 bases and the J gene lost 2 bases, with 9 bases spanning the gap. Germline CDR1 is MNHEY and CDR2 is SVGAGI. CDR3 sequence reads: CASSSGDGNQPQHF. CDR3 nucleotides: TGTGCCAGCAGTTCAGGGGACGGCAATCAGCCCCAGCATTTT.

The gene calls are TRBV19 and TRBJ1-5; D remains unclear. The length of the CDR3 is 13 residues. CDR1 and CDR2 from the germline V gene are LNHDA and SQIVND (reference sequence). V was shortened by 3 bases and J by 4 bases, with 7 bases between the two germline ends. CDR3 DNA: TGTGCCAGTAGTATGAGACTGAATCAGCCCCAGCATTTT. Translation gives CASSMRLNQPQHF.

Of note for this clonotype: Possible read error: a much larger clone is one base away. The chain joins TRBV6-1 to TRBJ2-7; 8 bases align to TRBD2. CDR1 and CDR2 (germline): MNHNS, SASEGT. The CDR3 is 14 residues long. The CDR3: CVSRPPGGSYEQYF. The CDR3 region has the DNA TGTGTCAGCAGGCCGCCGGGGGGGTCCTACGAGCAGTACTTC.